This T cell receptor (beta chain) is drawn from a study of T-cell reconstitution after alpha-beta-depleted transplantation in children. Preparation of the TCRbeta library was carried out with unique molecular identifiers. TCRdb re-derived calls from the PCR reads in MiXCR, one entry per CDR3 protein. Of fewer than 400,000 distinct CDR3 sequences in the sample, around 25% were seen once. Sequencing was performed on PBMCs, mostly from graft donor cells, taken 180 days after TCRalphabeta/CD19-depleted stem cell transplant. The receptor's source is a male patient younger than 18 who had a stem cell transplant for acute lymphoblastic leukemia, so the T cells may come from the graft donor.

The CDR3 DNA reads TGCGCCAGCAGCTTAAGGGGGACCTCGTATGAGCAGTTCTTC. This sequence encodes CASSLRGTSYEQFF. V and J are TRBV5-1 and TRBJ2-1; a possible D gene is TRBD1 (6 bases). The germline V gene encodes CDR1 SGHRS and CDR2 YFSETQ. Trimming shortened V by 2 bases and J by 8 bases, and 14 bases separated the two germline ends. The CDR3 has 14 amino acids.